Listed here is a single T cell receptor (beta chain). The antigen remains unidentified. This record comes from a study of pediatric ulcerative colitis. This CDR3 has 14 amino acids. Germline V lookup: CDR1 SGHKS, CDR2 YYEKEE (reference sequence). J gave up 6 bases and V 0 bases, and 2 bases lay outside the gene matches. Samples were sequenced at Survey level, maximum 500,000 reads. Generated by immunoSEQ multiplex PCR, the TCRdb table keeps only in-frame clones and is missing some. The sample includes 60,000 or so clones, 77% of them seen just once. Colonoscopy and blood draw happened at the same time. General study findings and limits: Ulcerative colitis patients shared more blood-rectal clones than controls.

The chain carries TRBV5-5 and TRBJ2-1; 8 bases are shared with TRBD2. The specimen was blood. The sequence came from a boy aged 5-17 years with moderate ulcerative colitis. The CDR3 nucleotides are TGTGCCAGCAGCTTGGAAGCGGGGGCCAATGAGCAGTTCTTC. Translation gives CASSLEAGANEQFF.